Listed below are T cell receptor beta chains from one sample, sequenced in a study of shared clonotypes between healthy human individuals. Assay: immunoSEQ multiplex PCR; the TCRdb copy retains only in-frame clones and omits some. The table shows around 1,900,000 clones, with roughly 95% occurring only once. Sequenced sample: naive CD8+ T cells from PBMCs. These receptors were taken from a young man in good health. Some clones in this sample may be carry-over from other donors' samples. Each CDR3 is given with its conserved first and last residue.

TRBV27	TRBJ2-7	CASRALGQGYEQYF
TRBV9	TRBJ1-1	CASSGGQGIAEAFF
TRBV7-9	TRBJ2-5	CASSSQGPIQETQYF
TRBV7-3	TRBJ2-1	CASSLIGGPASYNEQFF
TRBV9	TRBJ2-7	CASSPRPLTSEQYF
TRBV28	TRBJ1-5	CASRMGQGLYYSNQPQHF
TRBV7-2	TRBJ1-2	CASSPPVGLEDGYTF
TRBV27	TRBJ2-4	CASSLKQGIGSAKNIQYF
TRBV27	TRBJ2-1	CASSLLDGLYYNEQFF
TRBV28	TRBJ2-1	CASSFTQGNEQFF
TRBV23-1	TRBJ1-2	CASSSLLLNYGYTF
TRBV10-3	TRBJ1-1	CAISEGIGLLNTEAFF
TRBV19	TRBJ2-7	CASSNLGTTSYEQYF
TRBV5-4	TRBJ2-7	CASSPGPSSSYEQYF
TRBV13	TRBJ2-4	CASSLRRSLAKNIQYF
TRBV7-3	TRBJ2-3	CASSLLAGGGTDTQYF
TRBV2	TRBJ2-7	CATDRDRGSYEQYF
TRBV4-2	TRBJ2-1	CASSQDPLLAEDNEQFF
TRBV28	TRBJ1-3	CASSKAIGNTIYF
TRBV9	TRBJ1-1	CASSVDRGSRTEAFF
TRBV6-6	TRBJ2-7	CASTWGIASYEQYF
TRBV25-1	TRBJ2-7	CASSAPGLAWYEQYF
TRBV27	TRBJ2-7	CASSLSQGTSSYEQYF
TRBV10-2	TRBJ2-1	CASSVLGQSREQFF
TRBV6-5	TRBJ2-7	CASSYLPSGSYEQYF
TRBV6-5	TRBJ1-3	CASRDFGSSGNTIYF
TRBV27	TRBJ2-7	CASSLSPYYEQYF
TRBV28	TRBJ2-2	CASRGGQTNTGELFF
TRBV9	TRBJ2-1	CASSATSGTTNEQFF
TRBV6-5	TRBJ2-6	CASSPTGPRVLTF
TRBV19	TRBJ1-1	CASSIALRGTEAFF
TRBV10-2	TRBJ1-4	CASSDRGGPGEKLFF
TRBV9	TRBJ1-2	CASRETTGYGYTF
TRBV15	TRBJ1-4	CATSVTGSTNEKLFF
TRBV4-3	TRBJ2-1	CASSQDGGGRTYYNEQFF
TRBV27	TRBJ1-1	CASRQGVITEAFF
TRBV29-1	TRBJ2-1	CSVRGLAGVGDEQFF
TRBV10-2	TRBJ1-4	CASRMGQGSEKLFF
TRBV14	TRBJ1-3	CASSQDGGNTIYF
TRBV11-3	TRBJ1-1	CASSFTPNTEAFF
TRBV27	TRBJ2-7	CASSFGGLYEQYF
TRBV5-1	TRBJ1-2	CASRDFGTGVSQGYTF
TRBV6-5	TRBJ1-5	CASSAMGDNQPQHF
TRBV5-1	TRBJ2-7	CASSFGPGYEQYF
TRBV4-1	TRBJ1-5	CASSQGWGTDILSNQPQHF
TRBV5-5	TRBJ1-1	CASSLAGALNTEAFF
TRBV29-1	TRBJ1-1	CSVEGGGRGTEAFF
TRBV28	TRBJ1-2	CASREPGQWPGGYTF
TRBV20-1	TRBJ1-2	CSAAGNYGYTF
TRBV25-1	TRBJ1-1	CARREGAFF
TRBV19	TRBJ1-5	CASSIRTVNQPQHF
TRBV28	TRBJ2-1	CASSLPGRWSLTATTNEQFF
TRBV10-3	TRBJ2-1	CAISEFPREGYNEQFF
TRBV2	TRBJ2-3	CASREDYSMYF
TRBV27	TRBJ1-6	CASSFSRGSPLHF
TRBV21-1	TRBJ1-1	CASSKAAAEAFF
TRBV29-1	TRBJ2-5	CSVEHPVTIQETQYF
TRBV7-9	TRBJ1-3	CASSPRTLGDTIYF
TRBV2	TRBJ2-1	CASLGAYNEQFF
TRBV18	TRBJ2-1	CASSPGTGVNEQFF